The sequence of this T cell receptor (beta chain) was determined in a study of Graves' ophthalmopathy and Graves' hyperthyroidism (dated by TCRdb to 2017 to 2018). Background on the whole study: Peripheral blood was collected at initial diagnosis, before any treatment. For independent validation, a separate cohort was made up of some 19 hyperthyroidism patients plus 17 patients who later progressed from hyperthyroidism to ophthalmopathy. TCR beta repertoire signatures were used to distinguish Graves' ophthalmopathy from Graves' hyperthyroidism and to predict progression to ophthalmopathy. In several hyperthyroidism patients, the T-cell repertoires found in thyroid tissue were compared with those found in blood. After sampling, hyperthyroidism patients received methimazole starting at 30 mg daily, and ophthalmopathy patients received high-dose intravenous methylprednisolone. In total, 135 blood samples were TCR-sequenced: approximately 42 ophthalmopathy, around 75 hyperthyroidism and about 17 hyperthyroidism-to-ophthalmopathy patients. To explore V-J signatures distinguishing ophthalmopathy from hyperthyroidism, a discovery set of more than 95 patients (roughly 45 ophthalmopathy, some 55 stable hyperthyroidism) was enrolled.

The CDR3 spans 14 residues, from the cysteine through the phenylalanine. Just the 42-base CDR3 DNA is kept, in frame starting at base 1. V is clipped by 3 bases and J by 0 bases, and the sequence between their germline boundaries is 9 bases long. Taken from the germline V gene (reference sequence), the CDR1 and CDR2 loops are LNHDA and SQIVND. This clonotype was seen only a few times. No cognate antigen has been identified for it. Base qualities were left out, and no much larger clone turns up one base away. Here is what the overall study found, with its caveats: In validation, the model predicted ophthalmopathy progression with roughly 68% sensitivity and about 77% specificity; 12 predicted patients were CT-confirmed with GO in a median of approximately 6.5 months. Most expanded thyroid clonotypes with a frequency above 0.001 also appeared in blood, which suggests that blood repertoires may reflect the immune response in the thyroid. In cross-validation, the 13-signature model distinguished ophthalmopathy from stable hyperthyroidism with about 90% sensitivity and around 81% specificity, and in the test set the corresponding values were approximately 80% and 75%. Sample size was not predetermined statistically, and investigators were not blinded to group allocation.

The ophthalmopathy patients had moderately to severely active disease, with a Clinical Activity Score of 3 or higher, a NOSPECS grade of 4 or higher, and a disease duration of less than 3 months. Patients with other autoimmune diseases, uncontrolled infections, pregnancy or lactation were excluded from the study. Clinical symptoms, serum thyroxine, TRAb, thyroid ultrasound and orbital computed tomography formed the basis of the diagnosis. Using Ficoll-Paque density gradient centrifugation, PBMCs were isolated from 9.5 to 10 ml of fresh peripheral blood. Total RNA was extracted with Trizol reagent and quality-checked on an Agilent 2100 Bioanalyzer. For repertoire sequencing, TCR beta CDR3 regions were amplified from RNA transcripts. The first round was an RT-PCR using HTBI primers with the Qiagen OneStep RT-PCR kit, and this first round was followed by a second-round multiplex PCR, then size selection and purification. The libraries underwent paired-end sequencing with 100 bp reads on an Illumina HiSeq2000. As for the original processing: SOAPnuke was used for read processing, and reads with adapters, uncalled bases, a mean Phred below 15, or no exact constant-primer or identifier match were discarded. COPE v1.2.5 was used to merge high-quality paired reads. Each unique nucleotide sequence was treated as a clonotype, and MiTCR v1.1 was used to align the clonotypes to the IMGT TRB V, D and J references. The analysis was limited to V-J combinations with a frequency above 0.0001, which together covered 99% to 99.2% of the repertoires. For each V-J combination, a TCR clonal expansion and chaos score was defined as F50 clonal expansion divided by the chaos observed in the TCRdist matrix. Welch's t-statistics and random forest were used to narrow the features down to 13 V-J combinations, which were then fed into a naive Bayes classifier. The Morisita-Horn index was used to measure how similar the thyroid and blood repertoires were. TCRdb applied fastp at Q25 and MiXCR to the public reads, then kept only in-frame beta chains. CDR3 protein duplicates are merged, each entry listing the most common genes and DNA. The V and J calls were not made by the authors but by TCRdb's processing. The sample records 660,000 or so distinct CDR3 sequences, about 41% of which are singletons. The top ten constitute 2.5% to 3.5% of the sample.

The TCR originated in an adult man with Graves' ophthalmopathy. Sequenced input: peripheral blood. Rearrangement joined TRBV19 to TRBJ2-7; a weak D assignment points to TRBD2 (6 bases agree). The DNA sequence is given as TGTGCCAGTAGTATGGGAGGCGGCTCCTACGAGCAGTACTTC. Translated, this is CASSMGGGSYEQYF.